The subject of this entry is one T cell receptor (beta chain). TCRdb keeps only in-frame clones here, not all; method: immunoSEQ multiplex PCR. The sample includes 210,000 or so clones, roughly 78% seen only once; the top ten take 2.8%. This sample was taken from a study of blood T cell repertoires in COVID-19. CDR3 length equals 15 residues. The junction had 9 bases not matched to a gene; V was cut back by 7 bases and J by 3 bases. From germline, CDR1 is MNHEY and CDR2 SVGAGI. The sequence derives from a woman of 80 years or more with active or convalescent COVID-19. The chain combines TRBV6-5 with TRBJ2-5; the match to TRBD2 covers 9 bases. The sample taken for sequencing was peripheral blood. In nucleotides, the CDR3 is TGTGCCAGCAAGAAGCGGGGGGTAAGGGAAGAGACCCAGTACTTC. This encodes CASKKRGVREETQYF.